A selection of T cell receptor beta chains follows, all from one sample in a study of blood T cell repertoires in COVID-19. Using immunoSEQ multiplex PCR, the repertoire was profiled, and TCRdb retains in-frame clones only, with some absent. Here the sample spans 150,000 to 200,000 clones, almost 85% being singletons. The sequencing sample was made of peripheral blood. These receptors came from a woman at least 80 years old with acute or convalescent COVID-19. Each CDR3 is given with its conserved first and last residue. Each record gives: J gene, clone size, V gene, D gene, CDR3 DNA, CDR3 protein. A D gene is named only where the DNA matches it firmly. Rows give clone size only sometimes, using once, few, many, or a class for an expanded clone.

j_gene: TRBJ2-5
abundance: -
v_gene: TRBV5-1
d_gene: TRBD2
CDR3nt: TGCGCCAGCAGGTCTAGCGGGAGGGGCCAAGAGACCCAGTACTTC
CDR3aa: CASRSSGRGQETQYF

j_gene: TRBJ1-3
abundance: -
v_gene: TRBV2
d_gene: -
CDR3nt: TGTGCCAGCAGTGAAAGAAGGGGTCCCTCTGGAAACACCATATATTTT
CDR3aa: CASSERRGPSGNTIYF

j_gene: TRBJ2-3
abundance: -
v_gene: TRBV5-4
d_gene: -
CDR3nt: TGTGCCAGCAGCTTGGTCTGGGCCTCGTCCAACACGCAGTATTTT
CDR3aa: CASSLVWASSNTQYF

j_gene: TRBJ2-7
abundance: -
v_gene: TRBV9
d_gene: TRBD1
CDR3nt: TGTGCCAGCAGCCCCTCCGGGACAGTCTACGAGCAGTACTTC
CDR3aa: CASSPSGTVYEQYF

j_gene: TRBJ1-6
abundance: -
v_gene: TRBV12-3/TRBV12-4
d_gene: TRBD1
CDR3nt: TGTGCCAGCAGCCGGGACAGAGATTCACCCCTCCACTTT
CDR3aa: CASSRDRDSPLHF

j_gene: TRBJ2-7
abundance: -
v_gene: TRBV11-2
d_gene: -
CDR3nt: TGTGCCAGCAGCTTAACCCGACAGGAATACGAGCAGTACTTC
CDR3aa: CASSLTRQEYEQYF

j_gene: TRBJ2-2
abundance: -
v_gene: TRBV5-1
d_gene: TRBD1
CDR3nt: TGCGCCAGCAGCTTGGACCCGCAGACAGGGACGAACACCGGGGAGCTGTTTTTT
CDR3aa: CASSLDPQTGTNTGELFF

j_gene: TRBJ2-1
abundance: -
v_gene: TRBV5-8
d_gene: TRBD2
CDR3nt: TGTGCCAGCAGCTTGGGGACTAGCGCATACAATGAGCAGTTCTTC
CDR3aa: CASSLGTSAYNEQFF

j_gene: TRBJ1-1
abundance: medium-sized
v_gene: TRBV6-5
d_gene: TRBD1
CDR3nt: TGTGCCAGCAGTTACGACAGGGGGAGGTTCACTGAAGCTTTCTTT
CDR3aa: CASSYDRGRFTEAFF

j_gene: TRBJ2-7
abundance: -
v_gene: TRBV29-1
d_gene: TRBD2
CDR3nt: TGCAGCGTTGAATTAGCGGGAGGGAGCGAGCAGTACTTC
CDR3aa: CSVELAGGSEQYF

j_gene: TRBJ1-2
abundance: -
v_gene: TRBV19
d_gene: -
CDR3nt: TGTGCCAGTAGCGCGCTTGGGAGTTGGGCTAACTATGGCTACACCTTC
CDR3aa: CASSALGSWANYGYTF

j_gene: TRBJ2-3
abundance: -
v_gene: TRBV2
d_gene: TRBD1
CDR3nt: TGTGCCAGCAGTGAAGGGACAGGGCCGATTTTATATACGCAGTATTTT
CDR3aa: CASSEGTGPILYTQYF

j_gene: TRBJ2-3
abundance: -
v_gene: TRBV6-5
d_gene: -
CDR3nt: TGTGCCAGCAGGGAGTTAGAGACGCACCGAGATACGCAGTATTTT
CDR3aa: CASRELETHRDTQYF

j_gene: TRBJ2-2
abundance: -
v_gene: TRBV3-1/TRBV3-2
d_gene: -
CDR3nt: TGTGCCAGCAGTCGGTCTAGCGTGGTGGGCGGGGAGCTGTTTTTT
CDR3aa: CASSRSSVVGGELFF

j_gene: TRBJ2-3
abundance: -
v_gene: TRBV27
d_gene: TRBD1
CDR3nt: TGTGCCAGCAGTCAGTACAGGGGGCGCCCCCCCACAGATACGCAGTATTTT
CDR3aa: CASSQYRGRPPTDTQYF

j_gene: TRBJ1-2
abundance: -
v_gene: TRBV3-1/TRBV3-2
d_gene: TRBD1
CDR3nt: TGTGCCAGCGCAGGGGGCAACTATGGCTACACCTTC
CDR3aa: CASAGGNYGYTF